The following is a TCR beta chain sequence with its context. This entry is derived from a study of blood T cell repertoires in COVID-19. Study overall: Samples representing acute and convalescent COVID-19 were sourced from the United States, Italy and Spain. In each case, the material was cDNA or gDNA derived from T cells, B-cell-depleted T cells, or PBMCs.

CDR1 SGHRS and CDR2 YFSETQ come from the germline V gene. V shed 4 bases and J shed 2 bases, with 10 bases lying between them. This CDR3 has 13 residues. Authors' analysis steps: Amplification with reference gene primers provided the estimates of nucleated cell counts. Only in-frame clones appear in the TCRdb table, and some are missing; sequencing was by immunoSEQ multiplex PCR. The D gene and trimming were derived from the DNA, and the V and J assignments and clone size from that table. Of around 150,000 clones in the sample, roughly 90% were seen once. The V and J genes are TRBV5-1 and TRBJ2-7, with D possibly being TRBD1 (6 bases). The receptor was isolated from a man aged 60 to 69 with active or convalescent COVID-19. The sample consisted of peripheral blood. DNA for the CDR3: TGCGCCAGCAGCCTCCCAGGGGCCTACGAGCAGTACTTC. It yields the protein CASSLPGAYEQYF.